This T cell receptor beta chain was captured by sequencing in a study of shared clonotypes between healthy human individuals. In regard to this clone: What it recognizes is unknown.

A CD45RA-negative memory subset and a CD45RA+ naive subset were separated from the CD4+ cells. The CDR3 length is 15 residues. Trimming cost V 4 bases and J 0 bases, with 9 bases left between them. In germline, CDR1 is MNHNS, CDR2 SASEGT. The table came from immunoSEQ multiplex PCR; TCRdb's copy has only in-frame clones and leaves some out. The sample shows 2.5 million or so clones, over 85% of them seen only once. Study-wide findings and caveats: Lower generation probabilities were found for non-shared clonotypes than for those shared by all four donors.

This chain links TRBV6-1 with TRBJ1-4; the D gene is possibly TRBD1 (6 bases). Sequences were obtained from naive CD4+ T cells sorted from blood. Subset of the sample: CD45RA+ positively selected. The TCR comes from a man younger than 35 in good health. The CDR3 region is CASSVTGTTNEKLFF. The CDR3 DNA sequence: TGTGCCAGCAGTGTCACAGGGACAACTAATGAAAAACTGTTTTTT.